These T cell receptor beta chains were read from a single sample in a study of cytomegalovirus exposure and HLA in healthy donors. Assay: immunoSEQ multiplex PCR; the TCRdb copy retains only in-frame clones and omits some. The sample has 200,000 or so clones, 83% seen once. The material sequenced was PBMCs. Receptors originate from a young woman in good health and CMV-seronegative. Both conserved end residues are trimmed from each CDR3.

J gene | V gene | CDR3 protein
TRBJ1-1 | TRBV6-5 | ASRLREGTEAF
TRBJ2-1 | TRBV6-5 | ASSSPQMNEQF
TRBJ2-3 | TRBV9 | ASSVEGGTDTQY
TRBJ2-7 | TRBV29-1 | SFSSGQGILEQY
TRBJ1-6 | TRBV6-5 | ASRERQGGNSPLH
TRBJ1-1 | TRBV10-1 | ASSEFPGTEAF
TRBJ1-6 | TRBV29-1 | SVRTGNNSPLH
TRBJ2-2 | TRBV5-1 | ASSHQGGDTGELF
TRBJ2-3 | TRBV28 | ASSSWGLAGSTDTQY
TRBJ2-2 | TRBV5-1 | ASSFTTGLAGAGGELF
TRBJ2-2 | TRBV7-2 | ASSYLAGGPDTGELF